These 25 T cell receptor beta chains came from one sample sequenced in a study of STAT5B mutations in CD4+ large granular lymphocyte leukemia. The protocol was immunoSEQ multiplex PCR, while the TCRdb copy is restricted to in-frame clones and leaves out a portion. Of 40,000 to 55,000 clones in the sample, 80% to 85% were seen once. What was sequenced was CD4+ T cells from blood buffy coats. All receptors derive from a human donor in good health.

The rearrangement links TRBV11-2 to TRBJ2-7; D unresolved. The CDR3 consists of 14 residues. Trimming cost V 2 bases and J 2 bases, with 10 bases left between them. Per germline, CDR1 SGHAT and CDR2 FQNNGV. The CDR3 protein is CASSLNRPTYEQYF. CDR3 DNA: TGTGCCAGCAGCTTAAATAGACCGACCTACGAGCAGTACTTC.

The J gene is TRBJ2-4, the V gene TRBV30, with D perhaps matching TRBD1 (5 bases). Germline assignment: CDR1 GTSNPN and CDR2 SVGIG (reference sequence). Trimming took off 4 bases at V and 0 bases at J, with 10 bases between the two ends. CDR3 size: 14 residues. The CDR3 DNA sequence: TGTGCCTGGAAGAAGACAGCAGCCAAAAACATTCAGTACTTC. Translation gives CAWKKTAAKNIQYF.

The chain uses TRBV11-2 and TRBJ1-2, with D possibly TRBD1 on 5 matching bases. The length of the CDR3 is 13 residues. Germline V gives CDR1 SGHAT, CDR2 FQNNGV. Trimming took off 0 bases at V and 8 bases at J, with 10 bases between the two ends. CDR3 bases: TGTGCCAGCAGCTTAGAGCGCAGGGCGGGCTACACCTTC. Translating gives CASSLERRAGYTF.

The V and J genes are TRBV11-3 and TRBJ2-1, with D possibly matching TRBD2 (7 bases). Germline CDR1 SGHNT, CDR2 YENEEA. V lost 3 bases and J lost 5, with 11 bases in between. The length of the CDR3 is 14 residues. In nucleotides, the CDR3 is TGTGCCAGCAGCTTGGGGGGGCCTAACAATGAGCAGTTCTTC. Its translation is CASSLGGPNNEQFF.

The chain recombines TRBV5-1 with TRBJ1-1, with 11 bases matching TRBD1. There are 14 residues in the CDR3. V was clipped by 4 bases and J by 5 bases; unmatched bases: 4. Per germline, CDR1 SGHRS and CDR2 YFSETQ. In DNA form, the CDR3 reads TGCGCCAGCAGCCCGGGACAGGGGGGAACTGAAGCTTTCTTT. Translated: CASSPGQGGTEAFF.

The rearrangement uses TRBV9 and TRBJ1-4, with a weak D call TRBD1 (5 bases). The CDR3 is 14 residues long. The germline gives CDR1 SGDLS, CDR2 YYNGEE. Trimming took off 3 bases at V and 3 bases at J, with 9 bases between the two ends. This chain's CDR3 is CASSAGRSNEKLFF. In DNA, the CDR3 is TGTGCCAGCAGCGCGGGACGGTCTAATGAAAAACTGTTTTTT. The complete variable domain, with remaining parts taken from reference TRBV9 and TRBJ1-4, reads DSGVTQTPKHLITATGQRVTLRCSPRSGDLSVYWYQQSLDQGLQFLIQYYNGEERAKGNILERFSAQQFPDLHSELNLSSLELGDSALYFCASSAGRSNEKLFFGSGTQLSVL.

Written as DNA, the CDR3 is TGTGCCAGCAGTTCCGACGGGACAGGGAAGGTCTACGAGCAGTACTTC. It translates to CASSSDGTGKVYEQYF. V usage is TRBV28 and J usage is TRBJ2-7, with 9 bases fitting TRBD1. The germline V gene has CDR1 MDHEN and CDR2 SYDVKM. The CDR3 contains 16 residues. Trimming at V came to 4 bases and at J to 3 bases, leaving 10 bases not matched to a gene.

The gene calls are TRBV9 and TRBJ1-5; maybe TRBD1 (6 bases). V was shortened by 0 bases and J by 0 bases, with 28 bases between the two germline ends. In germline, CDR1 is SGDLS, CDR2 YYNGEE. The CDR3 consists of 22 residues. CDR3 sequence: CASSVGPFYVDSFVYSNQPQHF. CDR3 sequence (DNA): TGTGCCAGCAGCGTAGGTCCCTTCTATGTGGACAGCTTCGTTTATAGCAATCAGCCCCAGCATTTT.

The rearrangement uses TRBV2 and TRBJ1-1; D is ambiguous. CDR1 and CDR2 from the germline V gene are SNHLY and FYNNEI. With 9 bases removed from V and 1 base from J, the gap between germline ends came to 15 bases. The CDR3 totals 14 residues. CDR3 sequence (DNA): TGTGCCAGTGGTAGGTCAGAGTGGAACACTGAAGCTTTCTTT. Protein product: CASGRSEWNTEAFF.

The chain couples TRBV4-1 to TRBJ2-1, with D maybe TRBD2 (7 bases). Germline V lookup: CDR1 MGHRA, CDR2 YSYEKL. The length of the CDR3 is 16 residues. The V gene lost 2 bases and the J gene lost 4 bases, with 15 bases spanning the gap. CDR3 sequence (DNA): TGCGCCAGCAGCCAACCACGGGGGGACAAATACAATGAGCAGTTCTTC. Protein: CASSQPRGDKYNEQFF.

The chain uses TRBV5-4 and TRBJ2-7; 7 bases are a match to TRBD2. There are 16 residues in the CDR3. J gave up 3 bases and V 0 bases, and 9 bases lay outside the gene matches. CDR1 is SGHNT and CDR2 is YYREEE in the germline V gene (reference sequence). The DNA for the CDR3 is TGTGCCAGCAGCTTGGAACTGACTAGCCTGAACTACGAGCAGTACTTC. Protein product: CASSLELTSLNYEQYF.

This clone was seen a few times. The chain uses TRBV2 and TRBJ1-5, with a tentative D call TRBD1 (5 bases). The length of the CDR3 is 16 residues. The V end was cut by 6 bases, the J end by 7 bases, with 22 bases between. CDR1 is SNHLY, CDR2 FYNNEI, per germline. The CDR3: CASRPGKQRRGQPQHF. CDR3 bases: TGTGCCAGCAGACCGGGGAAACAGCGAAGGGGCCAGCCCCAGCATTTT. Using reference TRBV2 and TRBJ1-5 for the parts outside the CDR3, the full variable domain is EPEVTQTPSHQVTQMGQEVILRCVPISNHLYFYWYRQILGQKVEFLVSFYNNEISEKSEIFDDQFSVERPDGSNFTLKIRSTKLEDSAMYFCASRPGKQRRGQPQHFGDGTRLSIL.

This chain links TRBV11-2 with TRBJ1-1, with TRBD1 as a possible D gene (6 bases). Germline values: CDR1 SGHAT, CDR2 FQNNGV. The V gene lost 3 bases and the J gene lost 3 bases, with 8 bases spanning the gap. This CDR3 is 13 amino acids long. DNA of the CDR3: TGTGCCAGCAGCTTTAACAGGGACACTGAAGCTTTCTTT. It is translated as CASSFNRDTEAFF. Filled out from reference TRBV11-2 and TRBJ1-1, the complete variable domain reads EAGVAQSPRYKIIEKRQSVAFWCNPISGHATLYWYQQILGQGPKLLIQFQNNGVVDDSQLPKDRFSAERLKGVDSTLKIQPAKLEDSAVYLCASSFNRDTEAFFGQGTRLTVV.

V gene TRBV7-2 combines with J gene TRBJ1-2; tentative D call: TRBD1 (5 bases). In germline, CDR1 is SGHTA, CDR2 FQGNSA. The V end lost 2 bases, the J end lost 10 bases, and 11 bases lay between the germline ends. This CDR3 comprises 12 residues. For the CDR3, the DNA is TGTGCCAGCAGCTTAAACCAGGGTATCTACACCTTC. The encoded protein is CASSLNQGIYTF.

J is TRBJ1-1 and V is TRBV6-5, with 8 bases identical to TRBD1. The V and J ends lost 0 bases and 8 bases, in that order; junction bases with no gene match: 5. The CDR3 extends over 14 amino acids. Germline-derived CDR1 and CDR2 are MNHEY and SVGAGI. CDR3 in amino acids: CASSYSFRDREAFF. In DNA, the CDR3 is TGTGCCAGCAGTTACTCTTTTCGGGACAGGGAAGCTTTCTTT.

This chain connects TRBV7-7 to TRBJ2-5, with 7 bases fitting TRBD1. The CDR3 sequence is 15 residues long. Germline V gives CDR1 SSHAT, CDR2 FNYEAQ (reference sequence). V shed 1 base, J shed 1 base, and the junction held 3 bases outside the gene matches. CDR3 in amino acids: CASSLVGTAQETQYF. CDR3 coding DNA: TGTGCCAGCAGCTTAGTGGGGACAGCCCAAGAGACCCAGTACTTC.

The J gene is TRBJ2-1, the V gene TRBV11-2; D perhaps matches TRBD1 (5 bases). This CDR3 is 14 amino acids long. Germline-derived CDR1 and CDR2 are SGHAT and FQNNGV. The V and J ends lost 9 bases and 0 bases respectively, with 12 bases between them. The chain's CDR3 is CASKGLSSYNEQFF. DNA of the CDR3: TGTGCCAGTAAGGGGCTTAGCTCCTACAATGAGCAGTTCTTC.

The chain links TRBV5-1 to TRBJ2-5, with TRBD1 as a possible D gene (5 bases). CDR3 length: 14 residues. V dropped 1 base and J dropped 3 bases, with 10 bases sitting between them. Per germline, CDR1 SGHRS and CDR2 YFSETQ. CDR3 in amino acids: CASSLRQGEETQYF. In DNA, the CDR3 is TGCGCCAGCAGCTTGAGGCAGGGTGAAGAGACCCAGTACTTC.

Turning to this clone: At one end the junction does not follow the germline gene, possibly because of a read error. V usage is TRBV19 and J usage is TRBJ2-3; 12 bases are a match to TRBD1. CDR1 and CDR2 from the germline V gene are LNHDA and SQIVND (reference sequence). The CDR3 is 15 amino acids. CDR3 nucleotide sequence: TGTGCCAGTAGTATAGATGGGACAGGGGGCTCAGTACCCGGTTTT. This sequence encodes CASSIDGTGGSVPGF.

The chain combines TRBV7-3 with TRBJ2-5, with D perhaps TRBD2 (7 bases). This CDR3 has 15 residues. The germline V and J ends were trimmed by 3 bases and 4 bases, with 15 bases remaining between them. The germline CDR1 and CDR2 sequences are SGHTA and FQGTGA. The CDR3 DNA sequence: TGTGCCAGCAGCTTGTCCCAGGGGAGGGGAGAGACCCAGTACTTC. The encoded protein is CASSLSQGRGETQYF.

The chain recombines TRBV18 with TRBJ2-5; D possibly corresponds to TRBD1 (6 bases). Germline V gene lookup returns CDR1 KGHSH and CDR2 LQKENI. V shed 3 bases and J shed 3 bases, with 8 bases lying between them. The CDR3 has 13 amino acids. CDR3 coding DNA: TGTGCCAGCTCACCGGGGGCCGAAGAGACCCAGTACTTC. This codes for CASSPGAEETQYF.

This sequence joins TRBV28 and TRBJ1-2; TRBD1 is a possible D gene (5 bases). Per germline, CDR1 MDHEN and CDR2 SYDVKM. The V end was cut by 3 bases, the J end by 4 bases, with 12 bases between. The CDR3 has 14 amino acids. The CDR3 bases are TGTGCCAGCAGTTTTTGGACAAAGGGCTATGGCTACACCTTC. Its translation is CASSFWTKGYGYTF.

This rearrangement joins TRBV27 to TRBJ1-2; perhaps TRBD1 as D (6 bases). This CDR3 region has 13 residues. The V gene's germline CDR1 is MNHEY and CDR2 SMNVEV (reference sequence). V lost 3 bases and J 6 bases, leaving 11 bases between the germline ends. The CDR3 nucleotides read TGTGCCAGCAGTTTCTCGGGGGGCAATGGCTACACCTTC. Translated, it gives CASSFSGGNGYTF.

V and J are TRBV19 and TRBJ1-2, with D hard to call. The CDR3 runs 15 residues. Per germline, CDR1 LNHDA and CDR2 SQIVND (reference sequence). Trimming removed 6 bases at V and 4 bases at J, with 18 bases between. The DNA of the CDR3 is TGTGCCAGTAGGCTCTCGAGGACGGACCTCTATGGCTACACCTTC. Translating gives CASRLSRTDLYGYTF. Full variable domain (rest looked up from reference TRBV19 and TRBJ1-2): DGGITQSPKYLFRKEGQNVTLSCEQNLNHDAMYWYRQDPGQGLRLIYYSQIVNDFQKGDIAEGYSVSREKKESFPLTVTSAQKNPTAFYLCASRLSRTDLYGYTFGSGTRLTVV.

V and J are TRBV9 and TRBJ1-2; a weak D match, TRBD1 (5 bases). V was pared by 0 bases and J by 4 bases, with 13 bases between. CDR1 is SGDLS, CDR2 YYNGEE, per germline. There are 15 residues in the CDR3. In DNA, the CDR3 is TGTGCCAGCAGCGTAGCTTCCGCAGGGCTCTATGGCTACACCTTC. It specifies CASSVASAGLYGYTF. Complete variable domain (other parts from reference TRBV9 and TRBJ1-2): DSGVTQTPKHLITATGQRVTLRCSPRSGDLSVYWYQQSLDQGLQFLIQYYNGEERAKGNILERFSAQQFPDLHSELNLSSLELGDSALYFCASSVASAGLYGYTFGSGTRLTVV.